This T cell receptor (beta chain) is from a study of cytomegalovirus exposure and HLA in healthy donors. The junction had 5 bases not matched to a gene; V was cut back by 2 bases and J by 7 bases. The CDR3 has 14 amino acids. Germline CDR1 reads MDHEN; CDR2 reads SYDVKM. On this clone: Its cognate antigen is unknown.

General study points: Among TCR beta chains, those listed as cytomegalovirus-associated numbered 164. In a later analysis, HLA-associated TCR beta chains were more clonally expanded than equally common others.

The PCR used 60 Vbeta and 13 Jbeta primers. Clones were sequenced by immunoSEQ multiplex PCR, and TCRdb holds only the in-frame ones, with some missing. The sample holds just over 150,000 clones, around 77% seen once. This clonotype was sampled from a woman younger than 45 in good health and CMV-seronegative. Sequencing was done on a sample of PBMCs. This chain links TRBV28 with TRBJ2-5; 9 bases are shared with TRBD1. CDR3 nucleotides: TGTGCCAGCAGTTTAGTTGCGGGACAGGGGACCCAGTACTTC. This codes for CASSLVAGQGTQYF.